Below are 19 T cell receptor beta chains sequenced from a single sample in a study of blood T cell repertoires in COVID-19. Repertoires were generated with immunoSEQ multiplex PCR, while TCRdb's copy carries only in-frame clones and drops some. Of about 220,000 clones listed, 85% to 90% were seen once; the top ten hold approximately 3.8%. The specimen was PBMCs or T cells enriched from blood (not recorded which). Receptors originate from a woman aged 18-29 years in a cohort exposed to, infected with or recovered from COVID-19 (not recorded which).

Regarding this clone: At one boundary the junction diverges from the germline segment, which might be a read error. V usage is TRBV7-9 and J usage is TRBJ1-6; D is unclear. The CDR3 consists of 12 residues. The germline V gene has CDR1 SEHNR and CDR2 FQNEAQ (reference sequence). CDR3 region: CAVLRDNSPLHF. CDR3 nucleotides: TGCGCTGTGCTGAGAGATAATTCACCCCTCCACTTT.

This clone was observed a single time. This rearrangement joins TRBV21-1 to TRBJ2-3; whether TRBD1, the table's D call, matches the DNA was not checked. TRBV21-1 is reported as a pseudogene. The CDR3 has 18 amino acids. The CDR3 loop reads CASSKTPILRAETDTQYF. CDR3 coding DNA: TGTGCCAGCAGCAAAACCCCGATACTCAGGGCGGAGACAGATACGCAGTATTTT.

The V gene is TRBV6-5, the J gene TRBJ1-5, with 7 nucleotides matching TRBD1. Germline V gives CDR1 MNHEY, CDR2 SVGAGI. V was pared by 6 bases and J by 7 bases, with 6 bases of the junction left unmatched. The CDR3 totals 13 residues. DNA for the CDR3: TGTGCCAGCAGCCTTACAGGGGAGCAGCCCCAGCATTTT. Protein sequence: CASSLTGEQPQHF.

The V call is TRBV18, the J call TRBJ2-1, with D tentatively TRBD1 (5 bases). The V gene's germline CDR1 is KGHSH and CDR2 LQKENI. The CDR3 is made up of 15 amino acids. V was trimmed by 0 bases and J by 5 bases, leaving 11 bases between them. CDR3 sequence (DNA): TGTGCCAGCTCACCACCGCAGGGAAGGGACAATGAGCAGTTCTTC. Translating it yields CASSPPQGRDNEQFF.

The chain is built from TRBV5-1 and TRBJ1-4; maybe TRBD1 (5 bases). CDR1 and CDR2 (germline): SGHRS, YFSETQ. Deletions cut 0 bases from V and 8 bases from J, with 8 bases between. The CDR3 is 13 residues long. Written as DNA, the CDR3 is TGCGCCAGCAGCTTGGGGGCAGGGGAAAAACTGTTTTTT. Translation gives CASSLGAGEKLFF. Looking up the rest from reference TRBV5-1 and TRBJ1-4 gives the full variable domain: KAGVTQTPRYLIKTRGQQVTLSCSPISGHRSVSWYQQTPGQGLQFLFEYFSETQRNKGNFPGRFSGRQFSNSRSEMNVSTLELGDSALYLCASSLGAGEKLFFGSGTQLSVL.

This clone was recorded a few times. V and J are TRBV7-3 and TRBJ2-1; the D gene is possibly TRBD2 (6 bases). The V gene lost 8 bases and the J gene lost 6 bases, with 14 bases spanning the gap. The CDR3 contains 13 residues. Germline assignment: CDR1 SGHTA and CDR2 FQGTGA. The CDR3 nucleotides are TGTGCCAGCGGAACTAGCTCAGGCAATGAGCAGTTCTTC. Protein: CASGTSSGNEQFF.

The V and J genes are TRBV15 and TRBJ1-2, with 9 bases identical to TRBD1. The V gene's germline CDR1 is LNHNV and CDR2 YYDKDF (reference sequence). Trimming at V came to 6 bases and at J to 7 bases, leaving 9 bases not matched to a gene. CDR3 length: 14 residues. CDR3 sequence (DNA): TGTGCCACCAGAGAACAGGGGGCCGCTTCTGGCTACACCTTC. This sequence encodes CATREQGAASGYTF.

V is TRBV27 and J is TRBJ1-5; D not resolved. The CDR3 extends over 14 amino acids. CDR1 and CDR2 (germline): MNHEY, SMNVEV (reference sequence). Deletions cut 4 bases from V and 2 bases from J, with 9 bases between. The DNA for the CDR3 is TGTGCCAGCAGTTGGCAGTTTGGCAATCAGCCCCAGCATTTT. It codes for CASSWQFGNQPQHF.

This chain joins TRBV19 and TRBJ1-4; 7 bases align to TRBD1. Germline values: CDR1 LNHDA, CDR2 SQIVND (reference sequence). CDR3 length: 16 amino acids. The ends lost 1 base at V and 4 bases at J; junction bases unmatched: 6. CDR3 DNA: TGTGCCAGTAGTATAGTGTCCGGGACAGTTAATGAAAAACTGTTTTTT. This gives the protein CASSIVSGTVNEKLFF. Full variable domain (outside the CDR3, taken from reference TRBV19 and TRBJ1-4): DGGITQSPKYLFRKEGQNVTLSCEQNLNHDAMYWYRQDPGQGLRLIYYSQIVNDFQKGDIAEGYSVSREKKESFPLTVTSAQKNPTAFYLCASSIVSGTVNEKLFFGSGTQLSVL.

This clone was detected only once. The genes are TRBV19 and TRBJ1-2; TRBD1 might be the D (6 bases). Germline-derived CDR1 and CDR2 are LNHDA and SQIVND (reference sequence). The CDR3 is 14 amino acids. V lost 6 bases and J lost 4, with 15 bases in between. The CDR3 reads CASSPDRNLYGYTF. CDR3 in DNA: TGTGCCAGTAGCCCGGACAGAAACCTCTATGGCTACACCTTC.

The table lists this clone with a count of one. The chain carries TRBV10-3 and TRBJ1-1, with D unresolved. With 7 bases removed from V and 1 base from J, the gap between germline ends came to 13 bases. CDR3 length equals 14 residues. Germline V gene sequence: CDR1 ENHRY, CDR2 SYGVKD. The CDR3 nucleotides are TGTGCCATCACCAAAAGTCGGGAGAACACTGAAGCTTTCTTT. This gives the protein CAITKSRENTEAFF.

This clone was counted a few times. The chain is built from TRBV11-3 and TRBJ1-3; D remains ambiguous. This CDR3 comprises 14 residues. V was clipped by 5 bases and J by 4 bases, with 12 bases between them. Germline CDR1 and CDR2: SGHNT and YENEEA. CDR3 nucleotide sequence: TGTGCCAGCAGCCCTCCGGCGGGCGGAAACACCATATATTTT. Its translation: CASSPPAGGNTIYF.

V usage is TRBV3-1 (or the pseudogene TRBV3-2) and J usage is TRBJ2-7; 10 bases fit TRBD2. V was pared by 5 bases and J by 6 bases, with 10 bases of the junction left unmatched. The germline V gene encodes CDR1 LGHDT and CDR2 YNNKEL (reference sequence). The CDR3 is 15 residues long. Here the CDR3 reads CASSSRAAGGGEQYF. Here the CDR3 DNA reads TGTGCCAGCAGCTCTCGGGCAGCGGGAGGGGGCGAGCAGTACTTC.

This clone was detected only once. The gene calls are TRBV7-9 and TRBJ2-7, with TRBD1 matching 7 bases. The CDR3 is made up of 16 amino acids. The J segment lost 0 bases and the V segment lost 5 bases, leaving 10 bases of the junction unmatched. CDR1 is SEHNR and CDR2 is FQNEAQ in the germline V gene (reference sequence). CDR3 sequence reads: CASSPVVGTASYEQYF. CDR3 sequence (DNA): TGTGCCAGCAGCCCGGTTGTGGGGACAGCCTCCTACGAGCAGTACTTC.

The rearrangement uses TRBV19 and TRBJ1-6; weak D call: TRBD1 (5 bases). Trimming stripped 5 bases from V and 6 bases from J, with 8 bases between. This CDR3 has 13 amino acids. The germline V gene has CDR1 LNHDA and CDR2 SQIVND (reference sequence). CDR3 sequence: CASSHQGNSPLHF. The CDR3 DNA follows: TGTGCCAGTAGTCATCAGGGTAATTCACCCCTCCACTTT.

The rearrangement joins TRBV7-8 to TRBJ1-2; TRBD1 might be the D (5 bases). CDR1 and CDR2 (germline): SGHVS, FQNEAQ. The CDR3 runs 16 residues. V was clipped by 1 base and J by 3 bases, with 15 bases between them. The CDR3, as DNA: TGTGCCAGCAGCTTAGAACTATCGGGAGGGGACTATGGCTACACCTTC. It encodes CASSLELSGGDYGYTF.

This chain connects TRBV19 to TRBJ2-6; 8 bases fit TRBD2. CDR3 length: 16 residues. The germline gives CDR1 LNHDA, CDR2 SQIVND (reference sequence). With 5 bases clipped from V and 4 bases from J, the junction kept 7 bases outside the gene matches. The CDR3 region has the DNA TGTGCCAGTAGTCCACTAGCGGTATTAGGGGCCAACGTCCTGACTTTC. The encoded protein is CASSPLAVLGANVLTF.

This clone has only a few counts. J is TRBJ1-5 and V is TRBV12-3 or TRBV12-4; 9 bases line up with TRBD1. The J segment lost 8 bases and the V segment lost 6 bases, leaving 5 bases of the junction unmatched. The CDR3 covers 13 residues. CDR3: CASSKTGGEPQHF. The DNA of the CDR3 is TGTGCCAGCAGCAAGACAGGGGGAGAGCCCCAGCATTTT.

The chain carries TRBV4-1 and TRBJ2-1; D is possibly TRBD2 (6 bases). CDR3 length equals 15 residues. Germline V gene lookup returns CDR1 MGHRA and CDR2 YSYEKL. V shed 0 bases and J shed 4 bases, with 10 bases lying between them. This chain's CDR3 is CASSQERGPYNEQFF. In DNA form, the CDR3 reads TGCGCCAGCAGCCAAGAGCGGGGTCCATACAATGAGCAGTTCTTC.